This T cell receptor (beta chain) originates from a study of cytomegalovirus exposure and HLA in healthy donors. The CDR3 has 15 residues. J was trimmed by 4 bases and V by 2 bases; bases with no gene match: 7. Per the germline V gene, CDR1 is SGHRS and CDR2 is YFSETQ. Sequencing was performed with immunoSEQ multiplex PCR; in TCRdb, only in-frame clones are kept and a portion is missing. In the table there are approximately 160,000 clones, around nine tenths of which are singletons. This clone has just one count. V usage is TRBV5-1 and J usage is TRBJ2-3; 7 bases are a match to TRBD2. The sample consisted of PBMCs. The clonotype was recovered from a man aged 18 to 30 in good health and CMV-seropositive. The DNA of the CDR3 is TGCGCCAGCAGCTTAACGGGAGGTTTCCCAGATACGCAGTATTTT. Residues: CASSLTGGFPDTQYF. The variable domain in full, completed from reference TRBV5-1 and TRBJ2-3, reads KAGVTQTPRYLIKTRGQQVTLSCSPISGHRSVSWYQQTPGQGLQFLFEYFSETQRNKGNFPGRFSGRQFSNSRSEMNVSTLELGDSALYLCASSLTGGFPDTQYFGPGTRLTVL.